One and the same sample provided the 20 T cell receptor beta chains below, sequenced in a study of shared clonotypes between healthy human individuals. Using immunoSEQ multiplex PCR, the repertoire was profiled, and TCRdb retains in-frame clones only, with some absent. The data show approximately 2.4 million clones, 95% seen once. Sequenced input: naive CD4+ T cells sorted from blood. Subset meaning: CD45RA+ positively selected. The receptors stem from a man between 18 and 35 years old in good health.

This clone has just one count. The rearrangement links TRBV21-1 to TRBJ2-1; the table's D call, TRBD1, has no DNA check behind it. TRBV21-1 represents a pseudogene. There are 15 residues in the CDR3. Here the CDR3 reads CASSKVPGGHNEQFF. The CDR3 DNA sequence: TGTGCCAGCAGCAAAGTACCAGGGGGCCACAATGAGCAGTTCTTC.

The rearrangement uses TRBV5-6 and TRBJ1-1, with D unresolved. This CDR3 is 13 amino acids long. CDR1 is SGHDT, CDR2 YYEEEE, per germline. V lost 3 bases and J 7 bases, leaving 13 bases between the germline ends. The DNA for the CDR3 is TGTGCCAGCAGCTCGGGAGGTGGCCGTGAAGCTTTCTTT. Residues: CASSSGGGREAFF.

The rearrangement links TRBV13 to TRBJ2-7; TRBD1 matches 9 bases. Germline loops: CDR1 PRHDT, CDR2 FYEKMQ (reference sequence). The CDR3 is made up of 15 amino acids. Unmatched junction bases numbered 3, after V lost 0 bases and J lost 3 bases. CDR3 sequence reads: CASSLGRTGDYEQYF. The DNA of the CDR3 is TGTGCCAGCAGCTTAGGGCGGACAGGGGACTACGAGCAGTACTTC.

This clone was seen a single time. The genes are TRBV18 and TRBJ2-2; the D is unclear. Trimming cost V 0 bases and J 9 bases, with 11 bases left between them. The CDR3 spans 14 residues. Germline lookup yields CDR1 KGHSH and CDR2 LQKENI. The CDR3 nucleotides read TGTGCCAGCTCACCACCGCCCGAGCCCCGGGAGCTGTTTTTT. Amino acid sequence: CASSPPPEPRELFF.

This clone occurred once. The CDR3 nucleotides read TGTGCCAGCAGCCACGTTAGCCAAGAGACCCAGTACTTC. It specifies CASSHVSQETQYF. The chain couples TRBV11-2 to TRBJ2-5; D is unclear. The CDR3 has 13 amino acids. The V end lost 5 bases, the J end lost 1 base, and 8 bases lay between the germline ends. Germline V gene lookup returns CDR1 SGHAT and CDR2 FQNNGV.

The count of this clone is one. The chain uses TRBV28 and TRBJ2-2; 7 nucleotides align to TRBD1. The V gene end was trimmed by 4 bases and the J gene end by 2 bases; junction bases not matched to a gene: 4. The CDR3 spans 15 residues. Germline V gene data show CDR1 as MDHEN and CDR2 as SYDVKM. The CDR3: CASSSNRGNTGELFF. The CDR3 DNA follows: TGTGCCAGCAGTTCGAACAGGGGTAACACCGGGGAGCTGTTTTTT.

The V call is TRBV6-5, the J call TRBJ1-3, with no clear D. The CDR3 is made up of 15 amino acids. Germline CDR1 reads MNHEY; CDR2 reads SVGAGI. V lost 5 bases and J 0 bases, leaving 11 bases between the germline ends. The DNA of the CDR3 is TGTGCCAGCAGTCCTAATAGGGTCTCTGGAAACACCATATATTTT. Translating it yields CASSPNRVSGNTIYF.

This chain's CDR3 is CSVKRTSEYNEQFF. In nucleotides, the CDR3 is TGCAGCGTTAAGCGGACTAGCGAATACAATGAGCAGTTCTTC. V gene TRBV29-1 combines with J gene TRBJ2-1; TRBD2 agrees at 9 bases. The junction had 6 bases not matched to a gene; V was cut back by 5 bases and J by 4 bases. The CDR3 contains 14 residues. The germline V gene encodes CDR1 SQVTM and CDR2 ANQGSEA.

The chain employs TRBV11-2 and TRBJ1-3; D is undetermined. The CDR3 has 15 amino acids. The germline CDR1 and CDR2 sequences are SGHAT and FQNNGV. The V end was cut by 5 bases, the J end by 0 bases, with 11 bases between. The CDR3 nucleotides read TGTGCCAGCAGCCTGACGGGGAACTCTGGAAACACCATATATTTT. This encodes CASSLTGNSGNTIYF.

The chain carries TRBV7-3 and TRBJ2-7, with unresolved D. This CDR3 is 15 amino acids long. Trimming removed 2 bases at V and 4 bases at J, with 15 bases between. Per germline, CDR1 SGHTA and CDR2 FQGTGA. The CDR3 bases are TGTGCCAGCAGCTTAGTTGTACTCACATCTTACGAGCAGTACTTC. Its protein product is CASSLVVLTSYEQYF.

CDR3 nucleotides: TGCGCCAGCAGCTTGGCCGTCGTCAGTTATAATGAAAAACTGTTTTTT. Its translation is CASSLAVVSYNEKLFF. The chain is built from TRBV5-1 and TRBJ1-4; D is unresolved. This CDR3 has 16 amino acids. Germline-derived CDR1 and CDR2 are SGHRS and YFSETQ. Deletions cut 0 bases from V and 4 bases from J, with 13 bases between. The whole variable domain, remainder taken from reference TRBV5-1 and TRBJ1-4, is KAGVTQTPRYLIKTRGQQVTLSCSPISGHRSVSWYQQTPGQGLQFLFEYFSETQRNKGNFPGRFSGRQFSNSRSEMNVSTLELGDSALYLCASSLAVVSYNEKLFFGSGTQLSVL.

Comment on this clone: Other nucleotide sequences in the sample specify the same CDR3. The chain carries TRBV18 and TRBJ2-7; the D is unclear. The length of the CDR3 is 14 residues. Germline CDR1 reads KGHSH; CDR2 reads LQKENI. Trimming took 0 bases from V and 0 from J, leaving 6 bases between them. The CDR3, as DNA: TGTGCCAGCTCACCACCGGCTACCTCCTACGAGCAGTACTTC. Its translation: CASSPPATSYEQYF.

The genes are TRBV19 and TRBJ1-6; 7 bases align to TRBD1. V lost 3 bases to trimming and J lost 10 bases; unmatched junction nucleotides: 6. The germline V gene has CDR1 LNHDA and CDR2 SQIVND (reference sequence). The CDR3 length is 14 residues. CDR3 protein: CASSIDREFSPLHF. CDR3 bases: TGTGCCAGTAGTATCGACAGGGAGTTCTCACCCCTCCACTTT.

V usage is TRBV18 and J usage is TRBJ2-1; D is possibly TRBD1 or TRBD2 (6 bases each). Germline loops: CDR1 KGHSH, CDR2 LQKENI. CDR3 length: 16 residues. V was shortened by 0 bases and J by 6 bases, with 15 bases between the two germline ends. The CDR3 nucleotides are TGTGCCAGCTCACCACCGGTGGGGGGCCTCGGCAATGAGCAGTTCTTC. This sequence encodes CASSPPVGGLGNEQFF. Based on the CDR3 plus reference TRBV18 and TRBJ2-1, the full variable domain is NAGVMQNPRHLVRRRGQEARLRCSPMKGHSHVYWYRQLPEEGLKFMVYLQKENIIDESGMPKERFSAEFPKEGPSILRIQQVVRGDSAAYFCASSPPVGGLGNEQFFGPGTRLTVL.

The rearrangement links TRBV7-9 to TRBJ2-5, with TRBD2 identical over 11 bases. Germline V gene sequence: CDR1 SEHNR, CDR2 FQNEAQ (reference sequence). V lost 5 bases and J lost 0; bases outside the gene matches: 5. The CDR3 runs 16 residues. CDR3 protein: CASSARLAGYQETQYF. The CDR3 DNA follows: TGTGCCAGCAGCGCTCGACTAGCGGGATACCAAGAGACCCAGTACTTC.

The chain joins TRBV28 to TRBJ1-5; D remains unclear. V was clipped by 2 bases and J by 2 bases, with 13 bases between them. Germline CDR1 MDHEN, CDR2 SYDVKM. The CDR3 covers 16 residues. CDR3 nucleotide sequence: TGTGCCAGCAGTTTAACCCGGGGTGTGGGCAATCAGCCCCAGCATTTT. It is translated as CASSLTRGVGNQPQHF.

J is TRBJ2-5 and V is TRBV11-3; D ambiguous. V was pared by 4 bases and J by 2 bases, with 8 bases between. The CDR3 contains 13 residues. Germline-derived CDR1 and CDR2 are SGHNT and YENEEA. In nucleotides, the CDR3 is TGTGCCAGCAGCTCCCAGCCACAAGAGACCCAGTACTTC. This codes for CASSSQPQETQYF.

The rearrangement links TRBV30 to TRBJ1-3; D gene ambiguous. Germline assignment: CDR1 GTSNPN and CDR2 SVGIG (reference sequence). This CDR3 region has 14 residues. With 3 bases removed from V and 0 bases from J, the gap between germline ends came to 9 bases. CDR3 sequence reads: CAWRRSLSGNTIYF. CDR3 nucleotide sequence: TGTGCCTGGAGAAGGAGCCTCTCTGGAAACACCATATATTTT.

This chain joins TRBV7-9 and TRBJ1-4; maybe TRBD1 (5 bases). Germline lookup yields CDR1 SEHNR and CDR2 FQNEAQ (reference sequence). V was pared by 5 bases and J by 11 bases, with 18 bases between. This CDR3 region has 14 residues. DNA for the CDR3: TGTGCCAGCAGCCCAGGGACTACCAGGGAGAAACTGTTTTTT. Protein product: CASSPGTTREKLFF.

This clone was counted between two and nine times. Other DNA sequences from this sample encode an identical CDR3 as well. The chain uses TRBV5-8 and TRBJ2-3; D not resolved. This CDR3 is built from 13 residues. V was pared by 0 bases and J by 0 bases, with 2 bases between. Germline CDR1 and CDR2: SGHTS and YDEGEE. The CDR3 coding sequence is TGTGCCAGCAGCTTGGCAAGCACAGATACGCAGTATTTT. Residues: CASSLASTDTQYF.